This T cell receptor beta chain originates from a study of cytomegalovirus exposure and HLA in healthy donors. Study conclusions and caveats: With later analysis, a missense DCLRE1C variant became linked to TCR beta V- and J-gene trimming. Confirmation was obtained in vitro that a few CMV-associated chains are specific for CMV antigens.

Trimming left V 7 bases short and J 4 bases short, with 16 bases between. CDR3 length equals 14 residues. In germline, CDR1 is MNHEY, CDR2 SVGAGI. Primers for the PCR totalled 60 Vbeta and 13 Jbeta. Repertoires were generated with immunoSEQ multiplex PCR, while TCRdb's copy carries only in-frame clones and drops some. The table includes around 200,000 clones, approximately 78% detected once. Nominal health characterized the donors when sampled, though unrecorded immune exposures were likely. Of note for this clone: Its antigen is undetermined.

The chain has TRBV6-5 and TRBJ1-1; maybe TRBD1 (6 bases). The material sequenced was PBMCs. The source of this sequence is a woman aged 40 to 50 in good health and CMV-seronegative. The CDR3: CASNPGRGSTEAFF. DNA of the CDR3: TGTGCCAGCAACCCAGGGAGGGGGAGCACTGAAGCTTTCTTT.